This T cell receptor beta chain came from a study of identical twins. This clonotype appeared a few times. A single record per CDR3 protein comes from TCRdb applying MiXCR to the 5' RACE reads. The data contain 250,000 or so distinct CDR3 sequences, roughly 8% of them singletons. Germline lookup yields CDR1 MDHEN and CDR2 SYDVKM. Trimming cost V 4 bases and J 3 bases, with 19 bases left between them. The CDR3 covers 16 residues. Another study also made use of these data, one on yellow fever vaccine responses in identical twins. That report notes: As reported, the vaccine T cell response of twins seemed partly convergent and partly personalized.

J is TRBJ2-7 and V is TRBV28, with D maybe TRBD1 (5 bases). The sequenced material came from CD8+ T cells sorted from blood. This TCR was recovered from a woman under 30 in good health. The DNA for the CDR3 is TGTGCCAGCAGTTGGAGACAGAAAATCTTAGGCTACGAGCAGTACTTC. This translates into CASSWRQKILGYEQYF.